This T cell receptor beta chain was sequenced in a study of cytomegalovirus exposure and HLA in healthy donors. Whole-study findings and limits: In a later analysis, a missense DCLRE1C variant was linked to TCR beta V- and J-gene trimming.

PCR involved 60 Vbeta and 13 Jbeta primers. Clones were read by immunoSEQ multiplex PCR, and TCRdb kept only the in-frame ones, dropping some. The sample lists over 150,000 clones, around four fifths occurring once. With regard to this clone: The antigen is undetermined.

Germline V CDR1 and CDR2: MGHRA, YSYEKL. Trimming left V 0 bases short and J 8 bases short, with 10 bases between. The CDR3 extends over 13 amino acids. This chain connects TRBV4-1 to TRBJ1-2; D gene uncertain. The sequencing sample was made of PBMCs. This receptor was obtained from a woman aged 50 to 60 in good health and CMV-seropositive. The chain's CDR3 is CASSQDGGQGYTF. The CDR3 nucleotides are TGCGCCAGCAGCCAAGACGGCGGGCAAGGCTACACCTTC.